Each of the 31 T cell receptor beta chains below was sequenced from the same sample in a study of esophageal squamous cell carcinoma under preoperative chemotherapy. The time point is: after preoperative PTX-NDP chemotherapy. Via MiXCR, TCRdb re-called the PCR reads, giving one row per CDR3 protein. The table lists roughly 18,000 distinct CDR3 sequences, 35% to 55% of them singletons. Sample collection was performed from a patient given preoperative chemotherapy. The receptor source for this set is a human donor with esophageal squamous cell carcinoma. The donor label of this sample is uncertain.

This clonotype was observed a single time. The V gene is TRBV6-1, the J gene TRBJ2-2; D unresolved. CDR1 is MNHNS, CDR2 SASEGT, per germline. This CDR3 region has 14 residues. The V end was cut by 6 bases, the J end by 11 bases, with 19 bases between. The CDR3 DNA sequence: TGTGCCAGCAGCCTGGCACTCAGCACCGATGAGCTGTTTTTT. Its protein product is CASSLALSTDELFF.

Relative to its sample, this clonotype is large. The chain is built from TRBV7-2 and TRBJ2-2; no clear D. V lost 5 bases to trimming and J lost 0 bases, with 7 bases between them. The CDR3 is 14 residues long. Germline loops: CDR1 SGHTA, CDR2 FQGNSA. CDR3 nucleotides: TGTGCCAGCAGCCCGTTCGCGAACACCGGGGAGCTGTTTTTT. It codes for CASSPFANTGELFF.

This clonotype occurred a few times. The chain employs TRBV12-3 or TRBV12-4 and TRBJ2-1; D not resolved. Trimming pared 5 bases from V and 8 bases from J, leaving 7 bases between. The CDR3 is 11 amino acids. CDR3 DNA: TGTGCCAGCAGTGTTGGGGATGAGCAGTTCTTC. Amino acid sequence: CASSVGDEQFF.

The V gene is TRBV27, the J gene TRBJ2-3; weak D call: TRBD2 (5 bases). Judging by the DNA end, TRBJ2-1 fits better; the J call may be wrong. This CDR3 comprises 15 residues. CDR1 is MNHEY and CDR2 is SMNVEV in the germline V gene (reference sequence). The CDR3 spells CASSLSVSGYNEQFF. DNA for the CDR3: TGTGCCAGCAGTCTGTCCGTCAGCGGCTACAATGAGCAGTTCTTC.

The V and J genes are TRBV6-1 and TRBJ2-4, with 8 bases aligning to TRBD2. Germline CDR1 MNHNS, CDR2 SASEGT. Unmatched junction bases numbered 15, after V lost 7 bases and J lost 13 bases. The CDR3 contains 14 residues. As DNA, the CDR3 is TGTGCCAGCAAGCCAGCGGGGGCTTACAATGAGCAGTACTTC. As protein: CASKPAGAYNEQYF.

This clonotype was detected only a few times. The rearrangement links TRBV10-2 to TRBJ2-1, with D perhaps TRBD1 (6 bases). CDR3 length: 16 amino acids. V was cut by 0 bases and J by 4 bases, with 13 bases left in between. Germline CDR1 WSHSY, CDR2 SAAADI. CDR3 bases: TGCGCCAGCAGTGAGTCAAGGGACAAGATTTACAATGAGCAGTTCTTC. It translates to CASSESRDKIYNEQFF.

This chain connects TRBV12-3 or TRBV12-4 to TRBJ2-1; D not resolved. The CDR3 contains 13 residues. V lost 6 bases, J lost 5 bases, and 11 bases lay in between. CDR3 nucleotide sequence: TGTGCCAGCAGCCTTGGACGAAACAATGAGCAGTTCTTC. Its protein product is CASSLGRNNEQFF.

This chain joins TRBV7-2 and TRBJ2-7; D is undetermined. Trimming pared 2 bases from V and 7 bases from J, leaving 15 bases between. The CDR3 loop spans 14 amino acids. Germline values: CDR1 SGHTA, CDR2 FQGNSA. The CDR3 DNA sequence: TGTGCCAGCAGCTTATTCACAGCGATAAATGAGCAGTACTTC. Amino acids: CASSLFTAINEQYF.

This clonotype has just a few counts. This clone may be a read error of a much larger clone one base away. CDR3 in DNA: TGTGCCAGCAGCGCGGGACTAGCGGGGGGGGGGGGCTACAATGAGCAGTTCTTC. It yields the protein CASSAGLAGGGGYNEQFF. The rearrangement links TRBV11-3 to TRBJ2-1; 16 nucleotides align to TRBD2. The V gene's germline CDR1 is SGHNT and CDR2 YENEEA. Trimming removed 5 bases from V and 3 bases from J; junction bases left unmatched: 7. This CDR3 region has 18 residues. Together with reference TRBV11-3 and TRBJ2-1, the CDR3 gives the full variable domain: EAGVVQSPRYKIIEKKQPVAFWCNPISGHNTLYWYLQNLGQGPELLIRYENEEAVDDSQLPKDRFSAERLKGVDSTLKIQPAELGDSAVYLCASSAGLAGGGGYNEQFFGPGTRLTVL.

The chain uses TRBV6-5 and TRBJ1-3; D is unresolved. CDR3 length: 14 amino acids. Germline values: CDR1 MNHEY, CDR2 SVGAGI. The ends were cut back, 7 bases at V and 0 bases at J, with 10 bases in the middle. CDR3 region: CASISAGSGNTIYF. The CDR3 bases are TGTGCCAGCATTTCCGCGGGCTCTGGAAACACCATATATTTT.

J is TRBJ2-1 and V is TRBV11-2; 10 bases agree with TRBD2. The DNA end is a closer match to TRBJ2-5, so the J assignment may be wrong. Germline V lookup: CDR1 SGHAT, CDR2 FQNNGV. The CDR3 extends over 13 amino acids. The CDR3 bases are TGTGCCAGCAGCTCTGGGACTAGCGTCAGCCAGTACTTC. This codes for CASSSGTSVSQYF.

The chain links TRBV5-1 to TRBJ2-1, with 7 nucleotides matching TRBD1. Germline CDR1 reads SGHRS; CDR2 reads YFSETQ. V lost 4 bases to trimming and J lost 5 bases; unmatched junction nucleotides: 24. The CDR3 runs to 20 residues. The CDR3 bases are TGCGCCAGCAGCGCGTTGCCCGAAACCTTCCGGGACAGACGGAACAATGAGCAGTTCTTC. Amino acids: CASSALPETFRDRRNNEQFF.

CDR3 DNA: TGCGCCAGCAATGGGTTTGGGGGCACAGATACGCAGTATTTT. Its translation: CASNGFGGTDTQYF. The chain carries TRBV10-2 and TRBJ2-3; D is unclear. Germline V gene lookup returns CDR1 WSHSY and CDR2 SAAADI. This CDR3 comprises 14 residues. The V end was cut by 7 bases, the J end by 1 base, with 12 bases between.

For the CDR3, the DNA is TGTGCCAGCAGTTATTACCGCCGGGACTCTCTCAAGCGGGAGCAGTACTTC. The encoded protein is CASSYYRRDSLKREQYF. The genes are TRBV6-2 or TRBV6-3 and TRBJ2-5; 8 bases agree with TRBD2. The ends lost 3 bases at V and 11 bases at J; junction bases unmatched: 20. Per germline, CDR1 MNHEY and CDR2 SVGEGT. The CDR3 extends over 17 amino acids.

The table lists this clonotype with many counts. Since a much larger clone is just one base distant, this may be a read error. The chain has TRBV27 and TRBJ2-5, with 10 bases lining up with TRBD2. The CDR3 sequence is 15 residues long. V trimming: 5 bases; J trimming: 11 bases; junction bases outside the gene matches: 14. Germline lookup yields CDR1 MNHEY and CDR2 SMNVEV (reference sequence). The CDR3 DNA reads TGTGCCAGCAGTCAAAGCGGGAGGGCCTCCAATGAGCAGTACTTC. Its protein is CASSQSGRASNEQYF.

The V and J genes are TRBV7-2 and TRBJ2-1; 12 nucleotides align to TRBD2. The closer fit of TRBJ2-7 to the DNA end suggests the J call may be wrong. CDR1 and CDR2 from the germline V gene are SGHTA and FQGNSA. There are 17 residues in the CDR3. CDR3 region: CASSLNLLAGGINEQYF. In nucleotides, the CDR3 is TGTGCCAGCAGCCTCAATCTCCTAGCGGGGGGGATCAATGAGCAGTACTTC.

This clonotype has just a few counts. A much larger clone lies a single base off, so this may be a read error. J is TRBJ2-5 and V is TRBV5-5, with a tentative D call TRBD1 (5 bases). The CDR3 is 15 amino acids. Germline values: CDR1 SGHKS, CDR2 YYEKEE (reference sequence). Deletions cut 0 bases from V and 11 bases from J, with 20 bases between. The CDR3 spells CASSLVGDLGNEQYF. CDR3 nucleotide sequence: TGTGCCAGCAGCTTGGTAGGGGATCTCGGCAATGAGCAGTACTTC.

This clonotype has ten or more counts. The V call is TRBV27, the J call TRBJ2-3; D is unresolved. CDR1 is MNHEY and CDR2 is SMNVEV in the germline V gene (reference sequence). V was trimmed by 0 bases and J by 2 bases, leaving 9 bases between them. There are 15 residues in the CDR3. CDR3 in amino acids: CASSLSRLSTDTQYF. The CDR3 nucleotides are TGTGCCAGCAGTTTATCCAGATTGTCCACAGATACGCAGTATTTT.

V and J are TRBV6-1 and TRBJ2-3, with no clear D. This CDR3 region has 14 residues. CDR1 MNHNS and CDR2 SASEGT come from the germline V gene. V gave up 3 bases and J gave up 14 bases, with 21 bases separating them. This CDR3 is CASSEVVSTEELYF. The CDR3 DNA is TGTGCCAGCAGTGAGGTAGTTAGCACAGAGGAGCTGTATTTT.

As regards this clonotype: A junction end diverges from the germline sequence, so it may reflect a read error. The V and J genes are TRBV11-1 and TRBJ2-3; 7 bases are shared with TRBD1. The CDR3 has 14 amino acids. From germline, CDR1 is SGHAT and CDR2 FQDESV (reference sequence). The CDR3 DNA follows: TGCGCCGTCACGGCAGGGACAGCCGAAAGTACGCAGTACTTT. Translating gives CAVTAGTAESTQYF.

Notes on this clonotype: Because the CDR3 is missing its conserved closing phenylalanine or tryptophan, this is likely a read error. CDR3 sequence (DNA): TGTGCCAGCAGCCCCCCTGGGGGCGAGCAGTACTCC. It is translated as CASSPPGGEQYS. This sequence joins TRBV7-6 and TRBJ2-7, with D possibly called TRBD1 or TRBD2 (5 bases each). CDR1 is SGHVS and CDR2 is FNYEAQ in the germline V gene. The CDR3 has 12 residues. V dropped 5 bases and J dropped 6 bases, with 11 bases sitting between them.

A single count supports this clonotype. The conserved phenylalanine or tryptophan is not found at the CDR3 terminus, so this likely reflects a read error. The limits of the CDR3 on the DNA are not certain, so only TCRdb's listed CDR3 is given. This chain links TRBV7-2 with TRBJ2-5. The CDR3 contains 11 residues when both ends are counted. Germline V gene data show CDR1 as SGHTA and CDR2 as FQGNSA. CDR3 loop: CASSPQESQFL.

The rearrangement joins TRBV7-3 to TRBJ2-5; D is possibly TRBD2 (7 bases). Trimming took off 11 bases at V and 11 bases at J, with 30 bases between the two ends. CDR1 and CDR2 from the germline V gene are SGHTA and FQGTGA. This CDR3 is built from 15 residues. The CDR3 nucleotides are TGTGCCGGGGGGGCTGGTGGCGGGGACAAAGATACGCAGTACTTC. Its protein is CAGGAGGGDKDTQYF.

The table lists this clonotype with many counts. This rearrangement joins TRBV7-3 to TRBJ2-1, with D unresolved. CDR1 and CDR2 (germline): SGHTA, FQGTGA. The CDR3 is 14 residues long. The V and J ends lost 2 bases and 8 bases respectively, with 13 bases between them. CDR3 loop: CASSLDASIDEQFF. DNA of the CDR3: TGTGCCAGCAGCTTAGACGCTAGTATCGATGAGCAGTTCTTC.

On this clonotype itself: One junction end does not reproduce the germline sequence, and a read error may be involved. The chain recombines TRBV7-3 with TRBJ2-3; tentatively, D is TRBD1 or TRBD2 (5 bases each). The length of the CDR3 is 14 residues. Germline assignment: CDR1 SGHTA and CDR2 FQGTGA. CDR3 in DNA: TGTGCCAGCAGCCCGGGACGAGCCAGAAACACTCAGTATTTC. This gives the protein CASSPGRARNTQYF.

This clonotype was seen a handful of times. A much bigger clone sits one base away, suggesting this may be a read error. The chain is built from TRBV10-1 and TRBJ2-5; 10 bases match TRBD2. With 2 bases clipped from V and 11 bases from J, the junction kept 11 bases outside the gene matches. CDR1 and CDR2 (germline): WNHNN, SYGVQD (reference sequence). This CDR3 comprises 15 residues. The chain's CDR3 is CASSEGTSDYNEQYF. CDR3 nucleotide sequence: TGCGCCAGCAGTGAGGGGACTAGCGATTACAATGAGCAGTACTTC.

This clonotype was seen ten or more times. The chain has TRBV7-2 and TRBJ2-7; 8 nucleotides align to TRBD2. V shed 7 bases and J 2 bases; nucleotides not matched to a gene: 10. The CDR3 totals 15 residues. Germline values: CDR1 SGHTA, CDR2 FQGNSA. CDR3 coding DNA: TGTGCCAGCAATCCGGGGGGGACCATAACCTACGAGCAGTACTTC. The encoded protein is CASNPGGTITYEQYF.

Concerning this clonotype: An end of the junction does not agree with germline; a read error may underlie this. The chain uses TRBV7-9 and TRBJ2-5, with D hard to call. The end of the DNA aligns better with TRBJ2-4, so the J call may be wrong. Germline values: CDR1 SEHNR, CDR2 FQNEAQ (reference sequence). The CDR3 contains 14 residues. CDR3 DNA sequence: TGTGCGAGCAGCGCGGCCGGTGCCCAAAACATTCAGTACTTC. Amino acids: CASSAAGAQNIQYF.

The CDR3 protein is CASSLDDGSNEQFF. The CDR3 DNA sequence: TGTGCCAGCAGCTTAGACGACGGATCCAATGAGCAGTTCTTC. The chain recombines TRBV7-2 with TRBJ2-1; D gene ambiguous. V was shortened by 1 base and J by 6 bases, with 10 bases between the two germline ends. The CDR3 contains 14 residues. The germline CDR1 and CDR2 sequences are SGHTA and FQGNSA. The whole variable domain, remainder taken from reference TRBV7-2 and TRBJ2-1, is GAGVSQSPSNKVTEKGKDVELRCDPISGHTALYWYRQSLGQGLEFLIYFQGNSAPDKSGLPSDRFSAERTGGSVSTLTIQRTQQEDSAVYLCASSLDDGSNEQFFGPGTRLTVL.

This chain uses TRBV11-2 with TRBJ2-3, with D unclear. The CDR3 consists of 11 residues. Germline lookup yields CDR1 SGHAT and CDR2 FQNNGV. Trimming removed 5 bases at V and 4 bases at J, with 4 bases between. The CDR3 nucleotides are TGTGCCAGCAGCGTCGCAGATACGCAGTATTTT. This translates into CASSVADTQYF. Full variable domain (outside the CDR3, taken from reference TRBV11-2 and TRBJ2-3): EAGVAQSPRYKIIEKRQSVAFWCNPISGHATLYWYQQILGQGPKLLIQFQNNGVVDDSQLPKDRFSAERLKGVDSTLKIQPAKLEDSAVYLCASSVADTQYFGPGTRLTVL.

This clonotype has more than one count but fewer than ten. A much bigger clone sits one base away, suggesting this may be a read error. This chain uses TRBV5-4 with TRBJ2-1, with no clear D. V was shortened by 3 bases and J by 10 bases, with 23 bases between the two germline ends. Germline assignment: CDR1 SGHNT and CDR2 YYREEE (reference sequence). The CDR3 is made up of 16 amino acids. Here the CDR3 DNA reads TGTGCCAGCAGCTCCCCGACTGGAAGGCTGGTCTACGAGCAGTTCTTC. Translating it yields CASSSPTGRLVYEQFF.